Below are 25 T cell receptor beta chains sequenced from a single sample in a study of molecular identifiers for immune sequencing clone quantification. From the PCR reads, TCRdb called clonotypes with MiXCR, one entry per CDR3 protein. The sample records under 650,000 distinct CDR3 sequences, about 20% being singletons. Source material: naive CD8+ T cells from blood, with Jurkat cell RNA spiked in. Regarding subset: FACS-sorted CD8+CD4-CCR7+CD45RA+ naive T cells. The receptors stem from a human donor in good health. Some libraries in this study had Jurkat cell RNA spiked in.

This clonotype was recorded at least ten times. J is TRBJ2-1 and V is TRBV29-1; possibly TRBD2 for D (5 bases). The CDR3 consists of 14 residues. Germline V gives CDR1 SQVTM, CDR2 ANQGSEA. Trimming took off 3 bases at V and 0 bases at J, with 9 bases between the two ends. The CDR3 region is CSVDRTDSYNEQFF. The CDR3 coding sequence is TGCAGCGTTGATAGGACTGACTCCTACAATGAGCAGTTCTTC.

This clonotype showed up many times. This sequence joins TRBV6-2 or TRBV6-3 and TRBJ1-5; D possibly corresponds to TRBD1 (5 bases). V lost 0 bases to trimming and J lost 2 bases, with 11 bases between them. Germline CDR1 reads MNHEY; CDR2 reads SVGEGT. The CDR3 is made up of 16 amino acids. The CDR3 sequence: CASSYSGGGGNQPQHF. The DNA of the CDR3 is TGTGCCAGCAGTTACTCTGGCGGGGGGGGCAATCAGCCCCAGCATTTT.

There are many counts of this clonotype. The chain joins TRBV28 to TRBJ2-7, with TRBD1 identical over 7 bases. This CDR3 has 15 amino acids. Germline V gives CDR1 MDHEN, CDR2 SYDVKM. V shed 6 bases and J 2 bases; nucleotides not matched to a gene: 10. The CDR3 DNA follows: TGTGCCAGCAGACCCCAGGGGGTGAGCCCCTACGAGCAGTACTTC. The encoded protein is CASRPQGVSPYEQYF.

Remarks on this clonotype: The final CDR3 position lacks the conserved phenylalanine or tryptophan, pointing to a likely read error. DNA for the CDR3: TGCGCCAGCAGCCCAGGACAGGGGTCCTCCTATGGCTACACCCTC. Amino acid sequence: CASSPGQGSSYGYTL. J is TRBJ1-2 and V is TRBV4-3; 9 bases line up with TRBD1. CDR1 is LGHNA, CDR2 YSLEER, per germline. The J segment lost 4 bases and the V segment lost 4 bases, leaving 7 bases of the junction unmatched. The CDR3 runs 15 residues.

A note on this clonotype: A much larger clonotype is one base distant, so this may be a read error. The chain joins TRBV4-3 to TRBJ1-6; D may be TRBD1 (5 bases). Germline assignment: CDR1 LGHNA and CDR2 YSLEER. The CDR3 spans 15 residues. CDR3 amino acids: CASGQDSGNNSPLHF. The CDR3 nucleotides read TGCGCCAGCGGCCAAGATTCAGGGAATAATTCACCCCTCCACTTT.

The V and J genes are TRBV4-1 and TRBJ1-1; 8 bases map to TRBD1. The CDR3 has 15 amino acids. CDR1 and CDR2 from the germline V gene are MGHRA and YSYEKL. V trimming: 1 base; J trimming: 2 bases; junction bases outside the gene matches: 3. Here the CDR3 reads CASSQVSGGNTEAFF. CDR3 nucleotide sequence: TGCGCCAGCAGCCAAGTATCAGGGGGCAACACTGAAGCTTTCTTT.

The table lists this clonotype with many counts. The CDR3 sequence is CASSEAQGGLGDTQYF. The DNA of the CDR3 is TGTGCCAGCAGTGAAGCTCAGGGGGGCCTTGGGGATACGCAGTATTTT. The rearrangement joins TRBV2 to TRBJ2-3; D may be TRBD1 (7 bases). Trimming stripped 0 bases from V and 6 bases from J, with 16 bases between. The CDR3 length is 16 residues. The germline gives CDR1 SNHLY, CDR2 FYNNEI.

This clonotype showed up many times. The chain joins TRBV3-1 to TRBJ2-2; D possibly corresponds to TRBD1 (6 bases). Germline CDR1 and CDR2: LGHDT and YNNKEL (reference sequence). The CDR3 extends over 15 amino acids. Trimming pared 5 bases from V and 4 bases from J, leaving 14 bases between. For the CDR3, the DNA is TGTGCCAGCAGCGACCGGGACAACCTCACCGGGGAGCTGTTTTTT. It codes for CASSDRDNLTGELFF.

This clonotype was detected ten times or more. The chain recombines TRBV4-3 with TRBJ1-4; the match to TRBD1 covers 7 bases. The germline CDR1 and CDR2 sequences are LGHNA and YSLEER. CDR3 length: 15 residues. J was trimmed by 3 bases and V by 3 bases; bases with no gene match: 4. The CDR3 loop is CASSHTGQSNEKLFF. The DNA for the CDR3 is TGCGCCAGCAGCCATACGGGACAGTCTAATGAAAAACTGTTTTTT.

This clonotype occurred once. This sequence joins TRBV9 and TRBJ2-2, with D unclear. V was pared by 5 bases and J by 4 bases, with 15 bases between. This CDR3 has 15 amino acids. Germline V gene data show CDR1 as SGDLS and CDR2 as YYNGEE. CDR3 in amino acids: CASSAASLGTGELFF. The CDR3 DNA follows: TGTGCCAGCAGTGCCGCCAGCTTGGGCACCGGGGAGCTGTTTTTT. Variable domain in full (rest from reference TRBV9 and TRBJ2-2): DSGVTQTPKHLITATGQRVTLRCSPRSGDLSVYWYQQSLDQGLQFLIQYYNGEERAKGNILERFSAQQFPDLHSELNLSSLELGDSALYFCASSAASLGTGELFFGEGSRLTVL.

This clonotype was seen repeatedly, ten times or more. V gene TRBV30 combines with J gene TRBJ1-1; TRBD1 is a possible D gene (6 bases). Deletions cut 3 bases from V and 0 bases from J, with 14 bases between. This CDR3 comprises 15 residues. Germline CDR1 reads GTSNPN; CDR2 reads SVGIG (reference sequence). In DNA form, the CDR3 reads TGTGCCTGGAGGGAAGGACAGTTCATGAACACTGAAGCTTTCTTT. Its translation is CAWREGQFMNTEAFF.

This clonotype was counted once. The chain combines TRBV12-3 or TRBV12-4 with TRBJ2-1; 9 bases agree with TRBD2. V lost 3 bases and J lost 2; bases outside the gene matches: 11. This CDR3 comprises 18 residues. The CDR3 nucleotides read TGTGCCAGCAGTTTTCGACCATTCGGGACTAGCCCCTACAATGAGCAGTTCTTC. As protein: CASSFRPFGTSPYNEQFF.

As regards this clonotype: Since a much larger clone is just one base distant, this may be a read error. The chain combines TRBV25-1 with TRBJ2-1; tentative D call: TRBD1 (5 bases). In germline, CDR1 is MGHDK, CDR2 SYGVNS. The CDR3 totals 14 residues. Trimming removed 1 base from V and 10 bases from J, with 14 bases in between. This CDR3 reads CASSELEHRREQFF. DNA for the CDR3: TGTGCCAGCAGTGAATTAGAACACAGGCGCGAGCAGTTCTTC.

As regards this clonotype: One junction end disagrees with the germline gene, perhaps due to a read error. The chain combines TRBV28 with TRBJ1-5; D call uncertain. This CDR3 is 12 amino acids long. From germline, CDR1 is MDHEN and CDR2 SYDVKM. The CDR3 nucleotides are TGTGCCAGTGGTTATAGCAATCAGCTCCAGCATTTT. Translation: CASGYSNQLQHF.

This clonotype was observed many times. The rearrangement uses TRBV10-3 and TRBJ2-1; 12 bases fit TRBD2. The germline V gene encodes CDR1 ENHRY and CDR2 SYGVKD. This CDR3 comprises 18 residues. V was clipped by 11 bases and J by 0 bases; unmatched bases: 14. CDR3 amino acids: CASLGTSGLNSSYNEQFF. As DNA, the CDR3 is TGTGCCTCCCTAGGGACTAGCGGGTTGAACAGCTCCTACAATGAGCAGTTCTTC.

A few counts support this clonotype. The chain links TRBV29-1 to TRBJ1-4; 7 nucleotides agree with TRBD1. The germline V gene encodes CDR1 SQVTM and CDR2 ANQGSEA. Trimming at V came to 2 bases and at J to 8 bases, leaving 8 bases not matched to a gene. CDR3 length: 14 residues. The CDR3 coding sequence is TGCAGCGTTGAATCTCGGGACAGTGAAGAAAAACTGTTTTTT. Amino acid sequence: CSVESRDSEEKLFF.

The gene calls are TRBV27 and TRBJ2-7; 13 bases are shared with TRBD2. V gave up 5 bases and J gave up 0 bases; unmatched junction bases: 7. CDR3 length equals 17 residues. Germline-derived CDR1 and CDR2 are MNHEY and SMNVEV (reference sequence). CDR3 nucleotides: TGTGCCAGCAGTGCCGGGACTAGCGGGACGAGCTCCTACGAGCAGTACTTC. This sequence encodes CASSAGTSGTSSYEQYF.

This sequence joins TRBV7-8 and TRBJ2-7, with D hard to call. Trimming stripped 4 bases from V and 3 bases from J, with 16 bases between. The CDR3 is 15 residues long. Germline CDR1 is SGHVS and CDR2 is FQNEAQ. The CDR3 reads CASSSTTAQIYEQYF. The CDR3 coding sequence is TGTGCCAGCAGCTCAACAACAGCTCAGATCTACGAGCAGTACTTC.

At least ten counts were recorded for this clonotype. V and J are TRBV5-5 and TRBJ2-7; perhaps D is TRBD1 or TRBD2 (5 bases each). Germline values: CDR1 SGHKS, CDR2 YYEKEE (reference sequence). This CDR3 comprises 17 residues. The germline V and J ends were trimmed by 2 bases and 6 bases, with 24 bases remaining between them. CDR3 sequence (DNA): TGTGCCAGCAGCTTTGCCCGTGGCAGGGAGTCCGACCCCGAGCAGTACTTC. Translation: CASSFARGRESDPEQYF. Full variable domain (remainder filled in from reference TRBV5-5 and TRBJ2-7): DAGVTQSPTHLIKTRGQQVTLRCSPISGHKSVSWYQQVLGQGPQFIFQYYEKEERGRGNFPDRFSARQFPNYSSELNVNALLLGDSALYLCASSFARGRESDPEQYFGPGTRLTVT.

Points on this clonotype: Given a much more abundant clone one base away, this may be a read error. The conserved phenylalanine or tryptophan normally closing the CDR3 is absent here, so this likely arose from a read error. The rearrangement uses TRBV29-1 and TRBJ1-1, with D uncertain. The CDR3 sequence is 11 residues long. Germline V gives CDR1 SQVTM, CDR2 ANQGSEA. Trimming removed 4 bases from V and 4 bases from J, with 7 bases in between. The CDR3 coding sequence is TGCAGCGTTGGTTGGGGCACTGAAGCTTTCTCT. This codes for CSVGWGTEAFS.

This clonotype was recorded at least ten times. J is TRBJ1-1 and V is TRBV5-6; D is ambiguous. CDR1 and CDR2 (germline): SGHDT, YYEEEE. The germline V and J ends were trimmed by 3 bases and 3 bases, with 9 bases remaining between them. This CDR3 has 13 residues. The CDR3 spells CASSSLGYTEAFF. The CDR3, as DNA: TGTGCCAGCAGCTCTTTGGGTTACACTGAAGCTTTCTTT.

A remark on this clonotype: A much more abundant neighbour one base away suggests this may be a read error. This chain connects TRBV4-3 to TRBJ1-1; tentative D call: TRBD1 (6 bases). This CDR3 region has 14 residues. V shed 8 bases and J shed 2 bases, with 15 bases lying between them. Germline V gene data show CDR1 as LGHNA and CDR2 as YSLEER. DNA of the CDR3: TGCGCCAGCGGCCCTCTGGACAGAAACACTGAAGCTTTCTTT. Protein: CASGPLDRNTEAFF.

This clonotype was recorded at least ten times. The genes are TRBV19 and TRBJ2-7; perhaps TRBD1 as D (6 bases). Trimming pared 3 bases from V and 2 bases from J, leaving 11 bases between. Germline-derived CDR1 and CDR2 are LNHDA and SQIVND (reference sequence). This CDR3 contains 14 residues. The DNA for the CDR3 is TGTGCCAGTAGTATGGGGGCAACAACCTACGAGCAGTACTTC. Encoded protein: CASSMGATTYEQYF. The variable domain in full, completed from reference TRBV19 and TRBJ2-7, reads DGGITQSPKYLFRKEGQNVTLSCEQNLNHDAMYWYRQDPGQGLRLIYYSQIVNDFQKGDIAEGYSVSREKKESFPLTVTSAQKNPTAFYLCASSMGATTYEQYFGPGTRLTVT.

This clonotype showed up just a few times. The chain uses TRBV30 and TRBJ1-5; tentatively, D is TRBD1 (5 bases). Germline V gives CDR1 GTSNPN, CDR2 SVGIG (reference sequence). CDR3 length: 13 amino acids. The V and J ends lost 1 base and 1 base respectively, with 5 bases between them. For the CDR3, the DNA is TGTGCCTGGAGTGCAGGGAGCAATCAGCCCCAGCATTTT. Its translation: CAWSAGSNQPQHF.

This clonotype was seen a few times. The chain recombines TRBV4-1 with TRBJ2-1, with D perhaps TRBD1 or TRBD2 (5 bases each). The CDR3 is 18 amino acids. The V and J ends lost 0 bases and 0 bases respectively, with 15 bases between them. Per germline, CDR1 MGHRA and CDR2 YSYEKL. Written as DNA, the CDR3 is TGCGCCAGCAGCCAAGACAATCGGGGCTTCAGCTCCTACAATGAGCAGTTCTTC. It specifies CASSQDNRGFSSYNEQFF.